Given below is one TCR beta chain in context. Methods used by the authors: The authors estimated nucleated cell counts from reference gene primer amplification. Measured with immunoSEQ multiplex PCR; TCRdb has only the in-frame clones, and not every one. Clone size and the V and J calls come from that table; the DNA yielded D and trimming. The sample yields some 22,000 clones, roughly 86% seen once. The sample comes from a study of blood T cell repertoires in COVID-19. Study at large: Samples taken during acute and convalescent COVID-19 were collected in the United States, Italy and Spain. PBMCs, B-cell-depleted T cells, or T cells provided the cDNA or gDNA that made up the material.

The sample taken for sequencing was peripheral blood. The TCR originated in a human donor with active COVID-19. The donor label of this sample is uncertain.

CDR3 DNA: TGTGCCAGTAGTGTGGAACTAAACTATGGCTACACCTTC. This gives the protein CASSVELNYGYTF. V is TRBV19 and J is TRBJ1-2; D is unclear. The CDR3 length is 13 residues. The germline V and J ends were trimmed by 5 bases and 2 bases, with 9 bases remaining between them. Germline V CDR1 and CDR2: LNHDA, SQIVND (reference sequence). The entire variable domain, with the rest obtained from reference TRBV19 and TRBJ1-2, is as follows: DGGITQSPKYLFRKEGQNVTLSCEQNLNHDAMYWYRQDPGQGLRLIYYSQIVNDFQKGDIAEGYSVSREKKESFPLTVTSAQKNPTAFYLCASSVELNYGYTFGSGTRLTVV.